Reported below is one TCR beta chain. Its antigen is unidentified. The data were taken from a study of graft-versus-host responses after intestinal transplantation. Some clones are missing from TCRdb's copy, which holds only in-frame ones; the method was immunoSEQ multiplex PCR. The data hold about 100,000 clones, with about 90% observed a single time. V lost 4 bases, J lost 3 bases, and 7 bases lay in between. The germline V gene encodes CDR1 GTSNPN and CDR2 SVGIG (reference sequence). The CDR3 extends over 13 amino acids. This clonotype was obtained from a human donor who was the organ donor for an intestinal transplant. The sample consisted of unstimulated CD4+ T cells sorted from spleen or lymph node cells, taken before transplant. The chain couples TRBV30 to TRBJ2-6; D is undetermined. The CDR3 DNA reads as TGTGCCTGGATACGGGTTGGGGCCAACGTCCTGACTTTC. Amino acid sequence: CAWIRVGANVLTF.